Listed here is a single T cell receptor beta chain. Its antigen is unknown. These data come from a study of shared clonotypes between healthy human individuals. Overall study findings and caveats: Roughly 5% of naive CD4 clonotypes were shared across four donors.

Germline CDR1 and CDR2: SNHLY and FYNNEI. Deletions cut 3 bases from V and 7 bases from J, with 6 bases between. The CDR3 loop spans 12 amino acids. CD45RO-negative, CCR7-selected cells formed the naive CD8 fraction, which excluded terminally differentiated effector memory CD45RA+ cells. Here immunoSEQ multiplex PCR was the method, and the copy in TCRdb shows in-frame clones only, minus some. The sample consists of millions of clones, approximately 94% of them appearing once. The chain uses TRBV2 and TRBJ2-2; no clear D gene. The source is a man between 18 and 35 years old in good health. Some clones in this sample may be carry-over from other donors' samples. The specimen sequenced was naive CD8+ T cells from PBMCs. The CDR3 DNA is TGTGCCAGCAGTGAGCTAGTCGGGGAGCTGTTTTTT. It translates to CASSELVGELFF.